This T cell receptor beta chain appears in the sequencing data of a study of graft-versus-host responses after intestinal transplantation. Across the study: Anti-thymocyte globulin induction was given to all recipients, followed by tacrolimus and steroids for approximately three years. Overall study results and limits: After transplant, early declines in HvG clones were associated with peak levels of circulating GvH clones.

This clone was counted a few times. Its target is unknown. Sequenced by immunoSEQ multiplex PCR; TCRdb stores in-frame clones only, minus some. The repertoire holds over 80,000 clones, roughly 91% seen once, with roughly 0.17% in the top ten. This CDR3 has 16 amino acids. Germline values: CDR1 MNHNY, CDR2 SVGAGI (reference sequence). V lost 0 bases, J lost 0 bases, and 2 bases stayed unmatched. The J gene is TRBJ1-3, the V gene TRBV6-6, with 7 bases that match TRBD1. Specimen: unstimulated CD4+ T cells sorted from spleen or lymph node cells, collected before transplant. The sequence came from a human donor who was the organ donor for an intestinal transplant. CDR3 coding DNA: TGTGCCAGCAGTTACTCCGACAGGGTCTCTGGAAACACCATATATTTT. This translates into CASSYSDRVSGNTIYF.